This entry concerns a single T cell receptor (beta chain). This clone was recorded a few times. Its recognized antigen is unknown. Base qualities are not recorded, but no much larger clone differs from it by a single base. Sample time point, as interpreted from the label and publication: about 28 days (+/-7) after the second vaccine dose. Because spike-specific TCR depth and breadth did not differ between the two schedules, AZD1222 recipients who got a second dose at roughly 4 weeks were pooled with those who got a second dose at roughly 12 weeks. Samples from vaccinated people were obtained from the UK trials COV001 and COV002, which included a single-blind randomized controlled phase 2/3 trial of AZD1222 (ChAdOx1 nCoV-19) in healthy adults. For TCRbeta chain sequencing, PBMC samples were collected from trial participants at day 0 and at day 28 after the second dose. The CDR3 regions of human TCRbeta chains were analyzed by immunosequencing. The original pipeline was this. TCRs in the repertoires were matched against a reference library of SARS-CoV-2-specific TCRs that had been generated with the MIRA antigen-specificity platform. Breadth was defined as the fraction of unique TCRs that were SARS-CoV-2-associated. Depth was defined as the fraction of total T cells that were SARS-CoV-2-associated. Using the MIRA data, each spike-specific TCR was assigned both to the spike region to which the TCR was reactive and to a CD4 or CD8 class. Log10-transformed breadth and depth values were compared by one-way ANOVA with Sidak's multiple comparisons tests. Not all clones reach the TCRdb copy of this immuneACCESS table, which keeps in-frame sequences only. Checked studies attribute under half of the gap to unresolved V genes and leave the rest unexplained. V and J calls and clone size are given by that table; D and trimming were obtained from the DNA. Counted in this sample were over 50,000 clones; around 80% of them appeared once. Around 28% of the sample lies in the top ten.

This entry is derived from a study of T cell responses to AZD1222 COVID-19 vaccine (dated by TCRdb to the early 2020s). General notes on the study: A total of more than 230 trial participants underwent TCR sequencing, of whom nearly 210 had received two doses of AZD1222 and some 25 had received two doses of the MenACWY control vaccine. Trial participants were enrolled by age into subgroups of 18-55, 56-69 and 70-plus years, and about 150, 27 and 61 TCR-sequenced participants, respectively, were included in these subgroups. What the research found in general, with its limitations: Conclusions about previously exposed vaccinees were limited because only a handful of AZD1222 recipients were SARS-CoV-2 seropositive at baseline. Participants were mostly white British, with more females than males. The authors suggested clonal diversity may have been underestimated. Because no day 14 peak-response samples were available, the repertoires could be characterized only after the peak T cell response. The vaccine-associated CD4 TCRs covered the entire spike protein, and the dominant responses fell in regions 160-218 and 743-854. The 56-69-year group was small, and its depth increase did not reach significance, likely because of low power. Reportedly, almost half of the unique spike-specific TCRs recognized epitopes lying outside the regions that are mutated in the B.1.351 and B.1.1.7 variants. Spike-specific TCR breadth and depth rose significantly after two AZD1222 doses compared with day 0 and with MenACWY recipients.

V gives up 6 bases and J gives up 1 base, and the segment between their germline ends measures 15 bases. There are 16 amino acids in the CDR3, from cysteine to phenylalanine inclusive. The DNA shown is the 48-base CDR3, in frame from base 1. Sequences MDHEN (CDR1) and SYDVKM (CDR2) are obtained from the germline V gene. The input for sequencing was peripheral blood, taken 28 days after the second AZD1222 dose. The rearrangement joined TRBV28 to TRBJ2-2; the D segment may tentatively be TRBD1 or TRBD2, each giving 6 matched bases. This TCR came from an adult who received the AZD1222 COVID-19 vaccine. The DNA sequence is given as TGTGCCAGCAGCCCACGAGGGGGAGGGAACACCGGGGAGCTGTTTTTT. This is translated as CASSPRGGGNTGELFF.